This T cell receptor (beta chain) stems from a study of early T cells in non-severe SARS-CoV-2 infection. Study-wide background: Chains were not paired, and sequencing was done on bulk RNA from unsorted whole blood.

Per the germline V gene, CDR1 is SSHAT and CDR2 is FNYEAQ (reference sequence). J was trimmed by 6 bases and V by 6 bases; bases with no gene match: 7. This CDR3 has 15 residues. TCRdb re-called the 5' RACE reads with MiXCR, one entry per CDR3 protein. This sample has about 77,000 distinct CDR3 sequences; less than 5.5% occur once, and the top ten carry around 7.3%. This clonotype was counted once. The V and J genes are TRBV7-7 and TRBJ2-3, with 12 nucleotides matching TRBD2. The source is an adult who was a healthcare worker with PCR-confirmed SARS-CoV-2 infection or an uninfected control (not recorded which). Specimen: whole blood, collected at baseline. The CDR3 is CASSIGLAGRDTQYF. For the CDR3, the DNA is TGTGCCAGCAGTATAGGACTAGCGGGACGTGATACGCAGTATTTT.